This is a list of T cell receptor beta chains from one sample in a study of identical twins. TCRdb passed the 5' RACE reads through MiXCR, listing each CDR3 protein once. The sample lists 450,000 to 500,000 distinct CDR3 sequences, roughly an eighth occurring once. The same data also contributed to another study, on yellow fever vaccine responses in identical twins.

Sequencing was done on a sample of CD4+ T cells sorted from blood. These receptors all come from a woman between 18 and 29 years old in good health. Both conserved end residues are part of each CDR3. The D gene is left open where the match is weak.

>13|TRBJ2-1|-|TRBV12-3/TRBV12-4
CASSLSQYLEQFF
>15|TRBJ1-3|-|TRBV7-9
CASSGAPTSGNTIYF
>13|TRBJ1-5|-|TRBV12-3/TRBV12-4
CASSFAGYQPQHF
>15|TRBJ2-7|TRBD1|TRBV6-9
CASSYSERQGGEQYF
>14|TRBJ2-7|-|TRBV5-1
CASSLLGNSYEQYF
>15|TRBJ2-3|-|TRBV12-3/TRBV12-4
CASSRRDKSTDTQYF
>13|TRBJ1-5|-|TRBV2
CASRTGYGQPQHF
>12|TRBJ1-2|-|TRBV12-3/TRBV12-4
CASRFDNYGYTF
>14|TRBJ2-5|TRBD2|TRBV27
CASRLAGVQETQYF
>15|TRBJ2-1|-|TRBV2
CASSVRGAGYNEQFF
>14|TRBJ2-5|-|TRBV20-1
CSASTTGNQETQYF
>14|TRBJ2-3|-|TRBV27
CASSLRPSTDTQYF
>15|TRBJ2-1|-|TRBV11-1
CASSLVWGLDNEQFF
>18|TRBJ2-1|TRBD1|TRBV12-3/TRBV12-4
CASSLEDRTRFSYNEQFF
>16|TRBJ2-1|TRBD2|TRBV4-3
CASSQDPAGARNEQFF
>15|TRBJ2-3|TRBD1|TRBV5-6
CASLRLGQSTDTQYF
>15|TRBJ2-7|TRBD1|TRBV6-1
CASSPTRTGSYEQYF
>11|TRBJ2-7|-|TRBV28
CASSPKTEQYF
>15|TRBJ2-3|TRBD2|TRBV30
CAWSVGSGGADTQYF
>17|TRBJ2-4|TRBD2|TRBV5-1
CASSPDSGGTLKNIQYF
>14|TRBJ1-6|TRBD1|TRBV28
CASNRDRPNSPLHF
>17|TRBJ2-7|-|TRBV6-5
CASSYSSGIRQPYEQYF